This TCR beta chain was retrieved from a study of siplizumab effects on memory and regulatory T cells. The study, taken as a whole, reports: Greater diversity than memory cells seemed evident in naive T cells, which also appeared to be major alloresponse contributors. Versus approximately 29% in controls, the mappable alloreactive CD4+ clones averaged about 69% Treg-derived with siplizumab. Proliferating siplizumab-cultured Tregs lacked confirmed suppressive function.

For every sample, 100,000 or so TCR templates were assayed. Sequencing used immunoSEQ multiplex PCR; TCRdb keeps in-frame clones, though not all of them. The sample contains tens of thousands of clones, over 85% of which appear only once. The count of this clone is one. Its target is not known. The TCR originated in a human donor in good health. Sequencing was carried out using non-Treg CD4+ T cells sorted from blood.

Here the CDR3 reads CASSLGRVNYNEQFF. The CDR3 DNA is TGTGCCAGCAGCTTAGGCAGGGTGAATTACAATGAGCAGTTCTTC. V usage is TRBV7-2 and J usage is TRBJ2-1; weak D call: TRBD1 (5 bases). V was pared by 1 base and J by 4 bases, with 11 bases between. Germline CDR1 reads SGHTA; CDR2 reads FQGNSA. CDR3 length: 15 residues.